Listed here are 14 T cell receptor beta chains from one sample, sequenced in a study of tumor T cells in aggressive B-cell lymphoma. Only in-frame clones appear in the TCRdb table, and some are missing; sequencing was by immunoSEQ multiplex PCR. The data show 5,900 or so clones, with around three quarters seen just once and about 7% held by the top ten. Input material: tumor tissue. The receptors stem from an adult with diffuse large B cell lymphoma.

This clone occurred a few times. The gene calls are TRBV6-6 and TRBJ1-2, with a tentative D call TRBD1 (6 bases). CDR3 length: 15 residues. Per the germline V gene, CDR1 is MNHNY and CDR2 is SVGAGI (reference sequence). Trimming took 5 bases from V and 4 from J, leaving 17 bases between them. The CDR3 nucleotides read TGTGCCAGCAGTACCGACAGGTCCGCGGGCTATGGCTACACCTTC. Residues: CASSTDRSAGYGYTF.

Worth noting for this clone: The same CDR3 can be traced to other DNA sequences in this sample. The chain employs TRBV4-2 and TRBJ2-2; no clear D. The germline V gene has CDR1 LGHNA and CDR2 YNFKEQ. Deletions cut 1 base from V and 5 bases from J, with 11 bases between. The CDR3 has 15 residues. The CDR3 is CASSQGSTSTGELFF. CDR3 DNA: TGTGCCAGCAGCCAAGGTAGCACGAGTACCGGGGAGCTGTTTTTT.

V is TRBV4-2 and J is TRBJ2-3; D perhaps matches TRBD2 (6 bases). V gave up 5 bases and J gave up 0 bases, with 15 bases separating them. The CDR3 has 16 amino acids. Germline V gives CDR1 LGHNA, CDR2 YNFKEQ. CDR3 in DNA: TGTGCCAGCAGCTCCGGGACTTCACCTAGCACAGATACGCAGTATTTT. Translated: CASSSGTSPSTDTQYF.

The rearrangement uses TRBV27 and TRBJ2-3; D might be TRBD1 (5 bases). The germline gives CDR1 MNHEY, CDR2 SMNVEV (reference sequence). Trimming shortened V by 8 bases and J by 5 bases, and 8 bases separated the two germline ends. This CDR3 contains 11 residues. The CDR3 reads CASERGDTQYF. In DNA, the CDR3 is TGTGCCAGCGAAAGGGGAGATACGCAGTATTTT.

The chain employs TRBV30 and TRBJ1-2; D possibly corresponds to TRBD1 (5 bases). This CDR3 region has 16 residues. Trimming stripped 3 bases from V and 0 bases from J, with 17 bases between. CDR1 and CDR2 (germline): GTSNPN, SVGIG (reference sequence). CDR3 protein: CAWRTEPALTNYGYTF. The CDR3 DNA reads TGTGCCTGGAGGACAGAGCCTGCCTTGACTAACTATGGCTACACCTTC.

Written as DNA, the CDR3 is TGTGCCAGCACCTACTCTGGAAACACCATATATTTT. Residues: CASTYSGNTIYF. The chain couples TRBV9 to TRBJ1-3; D is unclear. The CDR3 contains 12 residues. Germline CDR1 SGDLS, CDR2 YYNGEE. V was cut by 6 bases and J by 0 bases, with 4 bases left in between.

The chain joins TRBV5-1 to TRBJ2-3; 13 bases are shared with TRBD2. The trim removed 4 bases at V and 2 bases at J, leaving 10 bases unmatched. The CDR3 spans 18 residues. CDR1 SGHRS and CDR2 YFSETQ come from the germline V gene. As DNA, the CDR3 is TGCGCCAGCAGCCCCGGGACTAGCGGGAAATTCTACACAGATACGCAGTATTTT. Translation: CASSPGTSGKFYTDTQYF.

V usage is TRBV6-5 and J usage is TRBJ1-5; D gene uncertain. V dropped 0 bases and J dropped 1 base, with 4 bases sitting between them. The CDR3 consists of 14 residues. Germline lookup yields CDR1 MNHEY and CDR2 SVGAGI. The CDR3 region has the DNA TGTGCCAGCAGTTACTCGGGCAGCAATCAGCCCCAGCATTTT. Protein: CASSYSGSNQPQHF.

V is TRBV28 and J is TRBJ2-6; D ambiguous. V lost 2 bases, J lost 5 bases, and 10 bases lay in between. The CDR3 is 15 residues long. Per the germline V gene, CDR1 is MDHEN and CDR2 is SYDVKM. The CDR3 coding sequence is TGTGCCAGCAGTTTAATCGGTAATAGGGCCAACGTCCTGACTTTC. Its protein product is CASSLIGNRANVLTF.

The chain has TRBV13 and TRBJ2-1, with 8 bases fitting TRBD1. The V and J ends lost 5 bases and 1 base, in that order; junction bases with no gene match: 7. CDR1 and CDR2 (germline): PRHDT, FYEKMQ (reference sequence). The CDR3 totals 16 residues. The CDR3 is CASSGWTGTSYNEQFF. The CDR3 region has the DNA TGTGCCAGCAGCGGATGGACAGGGACATCCTACAATGAGCAGTTCTTC. Together with reference TRBV13 and TRBJ2-1, the CDR3 gives the full variable domain: AAGVIQSPRHLIKEKRETATLKCYPIPRHDTVYWYQQGPGQDPQFLISFYEKMQSDKGSIPDRFSAQQFSDYHSELNMSSLELGDSALYFCASSGWTGTSYNEQFFGPGTRLTVL.

Regarding this clone: At one boundary the junction diverges from the germline segment, which might be a read error. Other nucleotide sequences from this sample produce the same CDR3. This sequence joins TRBV27 and TRBJ1-2, with 8 bases fitting TRBD1. The CDR3 extends over 15 amino acids. Germline loops: CDR1 MNHEY, CDR2 SMNVEV (reference sequence). This chain's CDR3 is CASSPRQGPGYGYTF. In nucleotides, the CDR3 is TGTGCCAGCAGTCCGCGACAGGGGCCGGGCTATGGCTATACCTTC.

The table lists this clone with a few counts. The J gene is TRBJ2-7, the V gene TRBV29-1; no clear D gene. CDR1 and CDR2 (germline): SQVTM, ANQGSEA. This CDR3 spans 11 amino acids. The V gene lost 5 bases and the J gene lost 5 bases, with 10 bases spanning the gap. The CDR3 nucleotides read TGCAGCGTTTTACACTACGACGAGCAGTACTTC. Protein product: CSVLHYDEQYF.

This chain connects TRBV27 to TRBJ2-6; 12 bases line up with TRBD2. With V trimmed by 6 bases and J by 5 bases, 14 bases remained unmatched. The CDR3 runs 19 residues. CDR1 is MNHEY and CDR2 is SMNVEV in the germline V gene (reference sequence). CDR3: CASRGLGASGRVRANVLTF. The CDR3 nucleotides read TGTGCCAGCAGAGGGTTGGGGGCTAGCGGGAGGGTAAGGGCCAACGTCCTGACTTTC.

The chain combines TRBV28 with TRBJ2-5; D gene uncertain. Trimming cost V 5 bases and J 4 bases, with 5 bases left between them. The CDR3 extends over 11 amino acids. Germline CDR1 is MDHEN and CDR2 is SYDVKM. The CDR3 nucleotides read TGTGCCAGCAGTCATAGAGAGACCCAGTACTTC. Its translation: CASSHRETQYF.